This T cell receptor beta chain was found in a study of CD8 T cells in acute hepatitis C reinfection. TCRdb keeps only in-frame clones here, not all; method: immunoSEQ multiplex PCR. The sample lists approximately 500 clones; around 48% were seen once. Time point of the sample: acute HCV infection, within 168 days of estimated infection date. Sequencing of hepatitis C virus-specific cells was done ex vivo rather than after in vitro expansion. Cells were stained for CD3, CD8 and CD45RO, excluding dead cells. This CDR3 has 16 residues. Unmatched junction bases numbered 14, after V lost 6 bases and J lost 7 bases. Germline CDR1 and CDR2: WSHSY and SAAADI. Whole-study findings and limits: Exact CDR3 sharing with other epitopes was rare, possibly method-limited. TRBV04 and TRBV06 were preferentially used in all groups, not explained by naive pool overrepresentation.

The sequenced sample was HCV NS3-1073 tetramer-sorted CD8+ T cells from PBMCs, obtained during acute infection. This chain joins TRBV10-2 and TRBJ2-1; TRBD2 aligns across 8 bases. This receptor was identified in a man aged 30 to 39 with chronic hepatitis C. CDR3 amino acids: CASSLALAAPRNEQFF. In nucleotides, the CDR3 is TGCGCCAGCAGCCTTGCACTAGCGGCGCCGAGGAATGAGCAGTTCTTC.